Each of the 31 T cell receptor beta chains below was sequenced from the same sample in a study of T cell repertoires in cytomegalovirus infection. One entry per CDR3 protein results from TCRdb running MiXCR on the reads. The sample has about 50,000 distinct CDR3 sequences, around 20% seen once. Their specific antigens are unknown. The sequencing used CD8+ T cells from cultured PBMCs, collected from culture after CMV antigen stimulation. These receptors all stem from a human donor in good health (CMV status not recorded). Some clones in this sample may be carry-over from other donors' samples.

V is TRBV5-6 and J is TRBJ1-2; D gene uncertain. The CDR3 spans 14 residues. From germline, CDR1 is SGHDT and CDR2 YYEEEE. Trimming took 0 bases from V and 1 from J, leaving 7 bases between them. CDR3: CASSLGAHNYGYTF. The DNA for the CDR3 is TGTGCCAGCAGCTTGGGGGCCCATAACTATGGCTACACCTTC. Full variable domain (rest looked up from reference TRBV5-6 and TRBJ1-2): DAGVTQSPTHLIKTRGQQVTLRCSPKSGHDTVSWYQQALGQGPQFIFQYYEEEERQRGNFPDRFSGHQFPNYSSELNVNALLLGDSALYLCASSLGAHNYGYTFGSGTRLTVV.

This clonotype was seen a handful of times. The chain couples TRBV4-1 to TRBJ2-1; D unclear. The CDR3 is made up of 13 amino acids. Trimming removed 1 base at V and 8 bases at J, with 9 bases between. Germline V gene sequence: CDR1 MGHRA, CDR2 YSYEKL. In nucleotides, the CDR3 is TGCGCCAGCAGCCAAGTTGTGTTCGATGAGCAGTTCTTC. Protein: CASSQVVFDEQFF.

In its sample, this clonotype was seen a few times. This chain uses TRBV4-1 with TRBJ2-7; D gene uncertain. In germline, CDR1 is MGHRA, CDR2 YSYEKL. The CDR3 is 14 amino acids. Trimming cost V 0 bases and J 2 bases, with 8 bases left between them. CDR3 in amino acids: CASSQEYSTYEQYF. CDR3 nucleotide sequence: TGCGCCAGCAGCCAAGAATATTCGACCTACGAGCAGTACTTC.

This clonotype was counted between two and nine times. The chain links TRBV29-1 to TRBJ1-2; tentatively, D is TRBD1 (5 bases). The length of the CDR3 is 13 residues. CDR1 is SQVTM and CDR2 is ANQGSEA in the germline V gene. V was shortened by 3 bases and J by 5 bases, with 13 bases between the two germline ends. The CDR3 region is CSVDGGKEYGYTF. DNA of the CDR3: TGCAGCGTTGACGGGGGGAAGGAGTATGGCTACACCTTC. The entire variable domain, with the rest obtained from reference TRBV29-1 and TRBJ1-2, is as follows: SAVISQKPSRDICQRGTSLTIQCQVDSQVTMMFWYRQQPGQSLTLIATANQGSEATYESGFVIDKFPISRPNLTFSTLTVSNMSPEDSSIYLCSVDGGKEYGYTFGSGTRLTVV.

The gene calls are TRBV6-2 or TRBV6-3 and TRBJ1-5; 8 bases agree with TRBD1. The CDR3 length is 18 residues. Germline CDR1 is MNHEY and CDR2 is SVGEGT. After removal of 6 bases from V and 0 bases from J, the junction contained 13 bases not matched to a gene. The CDR3 is CASSFLRTGSYSNQPQHF. CDR3 nucleotide sequence: TGTGCCAGCAGCTTCCTCCGGACAGGGTCGTATAGCAATCAGCCCCAGCATTTT.

With regard to this clonotype: A single base separates this from a much larger clone, so it may be a read error. Here the CDR3 omits its conserved ending phenylalanine or tryptophan, so a read error is the likely source. V usage is TRBV7-8 and J usage is TRBJ2-5, with TRBD2 matching over 11 bases. Looked up from germline, CDR1 is SGHVS and CDR2 is FQNEAQ. The CDR3 runs to 14 residues. J lost 4 bases, V lost 5 bases, and 3 bases had no gene match. The CDR3 DNA reads as TGTGCCAGCAGCCCCGGACTAGCGGGAGAGACCCAGTACTTA. Translated, it gives CASSPGLAGETQYL.

Only a few counts were recorded for this clonotype. The chain is built from TRBV4-2 and TRBJ2-7; D possibly corresponds to TRBD2 (5 bases). Between the trimmed V and J ends, which lost 1 base and 3 bases, there was a span of 19 bases. Germline V CDR1 and CDR2: LGHNA, YNFKEQ. This CDR3 has 17 residues. CDR3 sequence: CASSQVSGEGRSYEQYF. In DNA, the CDR3 is TGTGCCAGCAGCCAAGTAAGTGGAGAGGGTAGGAGCTACGAGCAGTACTTC.

Notes on this clonotype: Since a much larger clone is just one base distant, this may be a read error. The chain links TRBV27 to TRBJ1-1; D is unresolved. CDR1 is MNHEY and CDR2 is SMNVEV in the germline V gene (reference sequence). There are 13 residues in the CDR3. The CDR3 reads CASRLMGNTEAFF. In DNA form, the CDR3 reads TGTGCCAGCCGTTTGATGGGGAACACTGAAGCTTTCTTT.

The gene calls are TRBV7-6 and TRBJ2-1; 9 nucleotides align to TRBD1. J was trimmed by 9 bases and V by 4 bases; bases with no gene match: 4. This CDR3 has 13 residues. Germline assignment: CDR1 SGHVS and CDR2 FNYEAQ. CDR3 residues: CASSWTGAPEQFF. The DNA of the CDR3 is TGTGCCAGCAGCTGGACAGGGGCGCCTGAGCAGTTCTTC.

The sample holds a few counts of this clonotype. The chain recombines TRBV20-1 with TRBJ2-1; TRBD2 might be the D (6 bases). V gave up 6 bases and J gave up 6 bases, with 21 bases separating them. Germline-derived CDR1 and CDR2 are DFQATT and SNEGSKA (reference sequence). The CDR3 spans 15 residues. CDR3: CSAVPGVKSVNEQFF. CDR3 coding DNA: TGCAGTGCCGTTCCGGGGGTTAAATCAGTCAATGAGCAGTTCTTC.

This clonotype appeared a few times. The junction shows a germline mismatch at one end, possibly a read error. The chain links TRBV7-9 to TRBJ1-2; no clear D gene. Germline V gene data show CDR1 as SEHNR and CDR2 as FQNEAQ (reference sequence). The length of the CDR3 is 9 residues. CDR3 protein: CASSFTGLF. The CDR3 DNA reads TGTGCCAGCAGCTTCACCGGACTCTTC.

This clonotype showed up just a few times. The CDR3 does not end in the conserved phenylalanine or tryptophan, so this is likely a read error. The gene calls are TRBV27 and TRBJ2-1, with TRBD2 matching 11 bases. This CDR3 spans 15 amino acids. Germline V gene lookup returns CDR1 MNHEY and CDR2 SMNVEV (reference sequence). With V trimmed by 8 bases and J by 9 bases, 12 bases remained unmatched. The CDR3 loop is CASRLLAGADGEQFL. The CDR3 DNA is TGTGCCAGCCGACTACTAGCGGGGGCCGACGGTGAGCAGTTCCTC.

This chain connects TRBV6-2 or TRBV6-3 to TRBJ2-1; unclear D gene. V shed 4 bases and J shed 8 bases, with 18 bases lying between them. This CDR3 comprises 15 residues. The germline CDR1 and CDR2 sequences are MNHEY and SVGEGT. The CDR3 protein is CASSSPDPMVHEQFF. The CDR3 region has the DNA TGTGCCAGCAGTTCTCCCGACCCCATGGTGCATGAGCAGTTCTTC.

The V gene is TRBV7-8, the J gene TRBJ2-3; 7 positions match TRBD2. Germline CDR1 and CDR2: SGHVS and FQNEAQ. This CDR3 contains 15 residues. Trimming at V came to 1 base and at J to 6 bases, leaving 7 bases not matched to a gene. The CDR3 nucleotides are TGTGCCAGCAGCTTAGAGCGGGGCCCGACCGATACGCAGTATTTT. It specifies CASSLERGPTDTQYF. The full variable domain, in which reference TRBV7-8 and TRBJ2-3 provide the parts outside the CDR3, is GAGVSQSPRYKVAKRGQDVALRCDPISGHVSLFWYQQALGQGPEFLTYFQNEAQLDKSGLPSDRFFAERPEGSVSTLKIQRTQQEDSAVYLCASSLERGPTDTQYFGPGTRLTVL.

The V gene is TRBV6-1, the J gene TRBJ2-7; tentatively, D is TRBD1 or TRBD2 (5 bases each). The CDR3 is made up of 13 amino acids. Germline V lookup: CDR1 MNHNS, CDR2 SASEGT. The ends were cut back, 6 bases at V and 4 bases at J, with 13 bases in the middle. CDR3 amino acids: CASSEGPLYEQYF. The CDR3 nucleotides are TGTGCCAGCAGCGAGGGGCCCTTATACGAGCAGTACTTC.

The rearrangement joins TRBV4-3 to TRBJ2-3, with a weak D call TRBD2 (5 bases). This CDR3 is built from 16 residues. V lost 4 bases to trimming and J lost 9 bases, with 23 bases between them. Germline CDR1 reads LGHNA; CDR2 reads YSLEER. The CDR3 DNA reads as TGCGCCAGCAGCCTCGACTATCCGGGAATAACGGGGACGCAGTATTTT. Encoded protein: CASSLDYPGITGTQYF.

The chain has TRBV2 and TRBJ1-1, with D tentatively TRBD1 (5 bases). Germline V gene lookup returns CDR1 SNHLY and CDR2 FYNNEI. This CDR3 comprises 14 residues. V gave up 2 bases and J gave up 1 base, with 8 bases separating them. The chain's CDR3 is CASSEYQGNTEAFF. The DNA of the CDR3 is TGTGCCAGCAGTGAATATCAGGGGAACACTGAAGCTTTCTTT.

The CDR3 loop reads CASRKTSLGMGEQFF. CDR3 nucleotides: TGTGCCAGTAGGAAGACTAGTCTGGGGATGGGTGAGCAGTTCTTC. The chain has TRBV19 and TRBJ2-1, with D possibly being TRBD2 (6 bases). With 6 bases removed from V and 9 bases from J, the gap between germline ends came to 21 bases. Germline V gene sequence: CDR1 LNHDA, CDR2 SQIVND (reference sequence). CDR3 length: 15 residues.

This clonotype turned up a few times. The CDR3 DNA is TGTGCCAGCAGCTTGGGGGGGGAGAGCTCCTACAATGAGCAGTTCTTC. The encoded protein is CASSLGGESSYNEQFF. The rearrangement links TRBV7-6 to TRBJ2-1, with TRBD2 matching 7 bases. Germline trimming cut 3 bases from V and 0 bases from J; bases unmatched to any gene: 5. Germline lookup yields CDR1 SGHVS and CDR2 FNYEAQ. This CDR3 comprises 16 residues.

This clonotype has at least ten counts. The chain uses TRBV7-2 and TRBJ2-5; the D is unclear. Germline V gene sequence: CDR1 SGHTA, CDR2 FQGNSA. The length of the CDR3 is 14 residues. The ends were cut back, 5 bases at V and 3 bases at J, with 13 bases in the middle. The CDR3 bases are TGTGCCAGCAGCCCGGGTCTCGCGGAAGAGACCCAGTACTTC. Encoded protein: CASSPGLAEETQYF.

The chain recombines TRBV6-2 or TRBV6-3 with TRBJ1-5; 9 positions match TRBD1. Germline CDR1 and CDR2: MNHEY and SVGEGT. The CDR3 is 15 residues long. J was trimmed by 4 bases and V by 4 bases; bases with no gene match: 5. The CDR3 loop is CASSSSTGGNQPQHF. Here the CDR3 DNA reads TGTGCCAGCAGTTCCTCGACAGGGGGGAATCAGCCCCAGCATTTT.

This clonotype was found a few times. The rearrangement links TRBV6-5 to TRBJ2-1; 9 nucleotides align to TRBD2. V shed 0 bases and J 0 bases; nucleotides not matched to a gene: 6. This CDR3 contains 18 residues. The germline V gene encodes CDR1 MNHEY and CDR2 SVGAGI. The CDR3 loop reads CASSYSPSGAVSYNEQFF. CDR3 in DNA: TGTGCCAGCAGTTACTCGCCTAGCGGGGCCGTCTCCTACAATGAGCAGTTCTTC.

In this sample, this clonotype turned up a few times. The rearrangement links TRBV7-9 to TRBJ2-7; no reliable D call. V lost 5 bases, J lost 4 bases, and 9 bases lay in between. Germline V gene data show CDR1 as SEHNR and CDR2 as FQNEAQ (reference sequence). The length of the CDR3 is 12 residues. DNA of the CDR3: TGTGCCAGCAGCCCGCACGGGTACGAGCAGTACTTC. Translating it yields CASSPHGYEQYF.

The table lists this clonotype with a few counts. The chain joins TRBV7-8 to TRBJ2-3; 8 nucleotides match TRBD2. J gave up 2 bases and V 3 bases, and 13 bases lay outside the gene matches. The V gene's germline CDR1 is SGHVS and CDR2 FQNEAQ. The CDR3 runs 18 residues. The CDR3 here is CASSFLGEAGASTDTQYF. CDR3 sequence (DNA): TGTGCCAGCAGCTTTTTGGGGGAAGCGGGGGCGTCCACAGATACGCAGTATTTT.

DNA for the CDR3: TGTGCCACCATGCTGGTTGGCGGCAATCAGCCCCAGCATTTT. Translating it yields CATMLVGGNQPQHF. This chain links TRBV6-2 or TRBV6-3 with TRBJ1-5, with D uncertain. Germline V CDR1 and CDR2: MNHEY, SVGEGT. The CDR3 spans 14 residues. Trimming took off 10 bases at V and 2 bases at J, with 15 bases between the two ends.

The genes are TRBV28 and TRBJ1-5, with D possibly being TRBD1 (6 bases). The CDR3 totals 17 residues. Germline lookup yields CDR1 MDHEN and CDR2 SYDVKM. Trimming removed 2 bases from V and 9 bases from J, with 23 bases in between. The chain's CDR3 is CASSLGLSGTSKRPQHF. As DNA, the CDR3 is TGTGCCAGCAGTTTAGGGCTATCCGGGACAAGTAAACGGCCCCAGCATTTT.

The chain combines TRBV7-9 with TRBJ2-1, with 10 bases identical to TRBD2. V dropped 5 bases and J dropped 12; count of bases not matched to a gene: 10. Germline CDR1 and CDR2: SEHNR and FQNEAQ (reference sequence). The CDR3 sequence is 14 residues long. The CDR3 spells CASSQGPSGGPQFF. The DNA of the CDR3 is TGTGCCAGCAGCCAAGGGCCTAGCGGGGGTCCGCAGTTCTTC.

The chain uses TRBV11-2 and TRBJ2-2; 7 nucleotides match TRBD2. CDR1 and CDR2 (germline): SGHAT, FQNNGV. The length of the CDR3 is 16 residues. V lost 2 bases to trimming and J lost 1 base; unmatched junction nucleotides: 4. CDR3 nucleotides: TGTGCCAGCAGCTTATGGGAGGGCCAGAACACCGGGGAGCTGTTTTTT. Translated, it gives CASSLWEGQNTGELFF.

This clonotype was counted only a few times. This CDR3 reads CASSELQGYNYGYTF. CDR3 nucleotides: TGTGCCAGCAGCGAACTACAGGGGTATAACTATGGCTACACCTTC. V is TRBV7-8 and J is TRBJ1-2; 7 bases align to TRBD1. Trimming took 5 bases from V and 1 from J; bases not matched to a gene: 7. This CDR3 is 15 amino acids long. Germline values: CDR1 SGHVS, CDR2 FQNEAQ.

This clonotype was seen only once. The genes are TRBV6-5 and TRBJ1-1; 8 bases line up with TRBD1. The V segment lost 5 bases and the J segment 0 bases; nucleotides outside the gene matches: 11. This CDR3 contains 17 residues. The germline gives CDR1 MNHEY, CDR2 SVGAGI. For the CDR3, the DNA is TGTGCCAGCAGTCACCCAGGGGGCTATTTGCTGAACACTGAAGCTTTCTTT. This translates into CASSHPGGYLLNTEAFF.

As DNA, the CDR3 is TGTGCCAGCAGCCGCGGACAGGGGGTCCTCTACGAGCAGTACTTC. Its translation: CASSRGQGVLYEQYF. The V gene is TRBV7-2, the J gene TRBJ2-7; 10 positions match TRBD1. Germline lookup yields CDR1 SGHTA and CDR2 FQGNSA. The CDR3 has 15 residues. V shed 5 bases, J shed 3 bases, and the junction held 7 bases outside the gene matches.